One and the same sample provided the 10 T cell receptor beta chains below, sequenced in a study of blood T cell repertoires in COVID-19. Assay: immunoSEQ multiplex PCR; the TCRdb copy retains only in-frame clones and omits some. The sample holds 300,000 to 350,000 clones, 89% seen once. Sequenced material: PBMCs or T cells enriched from blood (not recorded which). The receptors shown here come from a woman younger than 45 who had recovered from COVID-19.

This chain joins TRBV7-6 and TRBJ1-4; 7 bases are a match to TRBD1. Per germline, CDR1 SGHVS and CDR2 FNYEAQ. The CDR3 consists of 15 residues. Trimming removed 1 base from V and 7 bases from J; junction bases left unmatched: 6. CDR3 bases: TGTGCCAGCAGCTTAGGAAGGGGGCCGGGTGAAAAACTGTTTTTT. The encoded protein is CASSLGRGPGEKLFF.

The chain uses TRBV7-8 and TRBJ2-7; D unclear. Germline V gene data show CDR1 as SGHVS and CDR2 as FQNEAQ. The CDR3 is 11 amino acids. V was cut by 2 bases and J by 6 bases, with 5 bases left in between. CDR3 loop: CASSLTSEQYF. The CDR3, as DNA: TGTGCCAGCAGCTTAACTTCCGAGCAGTACTTC.

V usage is TRBV10-1 and J usage is TRBJ2-7; 16 positions agree with TRBD2. V was pared by 6 bases and J by 0 bases, with 8 bases of the junction left unmatched. Germline CDR1 is WNHNN and CDR2 is SYGVQD (reference sequence). This CDR3 region has 18 residues. DNA of the CDR3: TGCGCCAGCAGCCTGGGACTAGCGGGAGGGCCCAACTCCTACGAGCAGTACTTC. Translating gives CASSLGLAGGPNSYEQYF.

The chain combines TRBV2 with TRBJ1-3; 9 bases are shared with TRBD1. Germline CDR1 and CDR2: SNHLY and FYNNEI. J gave up 3 bases and V 6 bases, and 3 bases lay outside the gene matches. CDR3 length: 14 residues. This chain's CDR3 is CASRQGASGNTIYF. The CDR3 bases are TGTGCCAGCAGACAGGGGGCTAGTGGAAACACCATATATTTT.

The V gene is TRBV24-1, the J gene TRBJ1-1; D may be TRBD1 (5 bases). V was clipped by 5 bases and J by 4 bases, with 13 bases between them. The germline CDR1 and CDR2 sequences are KGHDR and SFDVKD. The CDR3 length is 14 residues. CDR3 DNA: TGTGCCACCAGTGGGGGCCAGGAATTCACTGAAGCTTTCTTT. Translation gives CATSGGQEFTEAFF.

The rearrangement joins TRBV30 to TRBJ1-2; 10 nucleotides match TRBD1. This CDR3 is 15 amino acids long. The germline gives CDR1 GTSNPN, CDR2 SVGIG (reference sequence). The V gene end was trimmed by 5 bases and the J gene end by 3 bases; junction bases not matched to a gene: 9. In DNA form, the CDR3 reads TGTGCCTGGCTAATTGACAGGGGGCGAGACTATGGCTACACCTTC. It yields the protein CAWLIDRGRDYGYTF.

This sequence joins TRBV20-1 and TRBJ2-7, with TRBD2 as a possible D gene (6 bases). Trimming removed 6 bases at V and 3 bases at J, with 9 bases between. This CDR3 has 11 residues. Germline V gene sequence: CDR1 DFQATT, CDR2 SNEGSKA (reference sequence). This CDR3 reads CSAPRGYEQYF. CDR3 in DNA: TGCAGTGCACCGCGGGGCTACGAGCAGTACTTC.

V usage is TRBV7-9 and J usage is TRBJ2-1; D call uncertain. Germline CDR1 SEHNR, CDR2 FQNEAQ (reference sequence). Deletions cut 8 bases from V and 5 bases from J, with 19 bases between. The CDR3 spans 15 residues. CDR3 residues: CASRLRVGSNNEQFF. The CDR3 DNA reads as TGTGCCAGCCGTCTTAGAGTGGGTAGCAACAATGAGCAGTTCTTC.

This chain uses TRBV29-1 with TRBJ1-1; D may be TRBD1 (5 bases). The CDR3 contains 13 residues. Germline CDR1 SQVTM, CDR2 ANQGSEA. Between the trimmed V and J ends, which lost 6 bases and 3 bases, there was a span of 14 bases. DNA for the CDR3: TGCAGCGTCGAGGTCAGGGATTACACTGAAGCTTTCTTT. Its protein product is CSVEVRDYTEAFF.

The chain employs TRBV7-2 and TRBJ2-5, with 9 nucleotides matching TRBD1. Trimming at V came to 7 bases and at J to 4 bases, leaving 7 bases not matched to a gene. Germline CDR1 SGHTA, CDR2 FQGNSA. The CDR3 is made up of 14 amino acids. CDR3 sequence reads: CASTRTGVGETQYF. The CDR3 DNA sequence: TGTGCCAGCACAAGGACAGGGGTGGGAGAGACCCAGTACTTC.